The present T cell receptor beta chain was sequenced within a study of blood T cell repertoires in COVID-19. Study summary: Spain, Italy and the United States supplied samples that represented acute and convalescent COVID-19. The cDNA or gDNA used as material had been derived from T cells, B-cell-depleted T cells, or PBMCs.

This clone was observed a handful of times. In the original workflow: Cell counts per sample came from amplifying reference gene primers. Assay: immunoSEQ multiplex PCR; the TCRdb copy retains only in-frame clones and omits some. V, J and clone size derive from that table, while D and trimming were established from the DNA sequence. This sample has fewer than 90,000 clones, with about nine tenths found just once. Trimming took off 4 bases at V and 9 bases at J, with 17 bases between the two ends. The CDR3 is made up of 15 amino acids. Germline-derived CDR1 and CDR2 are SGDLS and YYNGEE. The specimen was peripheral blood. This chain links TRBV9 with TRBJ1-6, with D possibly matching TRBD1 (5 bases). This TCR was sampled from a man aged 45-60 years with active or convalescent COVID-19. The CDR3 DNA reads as TGTGCCAGCAGCCCCCCCGGGACCGGGAGTTCACCCCTCCACTTT. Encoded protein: CASSPPGTGSSPLHF.